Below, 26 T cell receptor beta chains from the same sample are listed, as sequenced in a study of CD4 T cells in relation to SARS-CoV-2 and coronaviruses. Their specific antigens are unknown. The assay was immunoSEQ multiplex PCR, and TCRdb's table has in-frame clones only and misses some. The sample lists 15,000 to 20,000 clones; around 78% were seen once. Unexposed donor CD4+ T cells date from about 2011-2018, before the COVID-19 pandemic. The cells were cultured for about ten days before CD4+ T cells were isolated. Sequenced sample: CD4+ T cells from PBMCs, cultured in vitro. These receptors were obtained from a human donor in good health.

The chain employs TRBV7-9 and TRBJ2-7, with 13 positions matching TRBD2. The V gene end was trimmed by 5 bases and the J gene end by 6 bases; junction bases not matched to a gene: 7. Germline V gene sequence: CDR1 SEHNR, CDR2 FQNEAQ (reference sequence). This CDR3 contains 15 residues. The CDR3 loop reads CASSPGTSGIGEQYF. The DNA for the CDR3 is TGTGCCAGCAGCCCGGGGACTAGCGGGATAGGCGAGCAGTACTTC.

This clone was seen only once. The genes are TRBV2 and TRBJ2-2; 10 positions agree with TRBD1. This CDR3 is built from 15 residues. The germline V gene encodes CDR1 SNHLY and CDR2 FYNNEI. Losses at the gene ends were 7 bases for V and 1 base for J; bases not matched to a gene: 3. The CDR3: CASNRDRGNTGELFF. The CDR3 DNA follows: TGTGCCAGCAACCGGGACAGGGGGAACACCGGGGAGCTGTTTTTT.

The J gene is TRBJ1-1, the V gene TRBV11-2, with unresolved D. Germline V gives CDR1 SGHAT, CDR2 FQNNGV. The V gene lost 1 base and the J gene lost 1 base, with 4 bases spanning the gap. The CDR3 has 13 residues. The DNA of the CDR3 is TGTGCCAGCAGCTTAGTCCGGAACACTGAAGCTTTCTTT. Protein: CASSLVRNTEAFF.

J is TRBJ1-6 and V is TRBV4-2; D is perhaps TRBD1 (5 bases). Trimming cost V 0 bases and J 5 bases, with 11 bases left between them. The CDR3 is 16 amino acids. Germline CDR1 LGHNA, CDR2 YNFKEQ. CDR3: CASSQDLAQDNSPLHF. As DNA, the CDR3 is TGTGCCAGCAGCCAAGATTTGGCACAGGATAATTCACCCCTCCACTTT.

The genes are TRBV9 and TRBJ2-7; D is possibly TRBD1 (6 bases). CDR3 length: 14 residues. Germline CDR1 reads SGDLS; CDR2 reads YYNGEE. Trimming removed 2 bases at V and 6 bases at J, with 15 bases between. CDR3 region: CASSVLQDRGEQYF. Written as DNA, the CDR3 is TGTGCCAGCAGCGTCCTCCAGGACAGAGGCGAGCAGTACTTC.

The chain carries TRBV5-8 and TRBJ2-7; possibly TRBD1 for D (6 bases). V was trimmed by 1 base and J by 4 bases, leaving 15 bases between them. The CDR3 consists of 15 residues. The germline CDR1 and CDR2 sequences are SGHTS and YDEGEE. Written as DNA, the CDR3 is TGTGCCAGCAGCTTGTCGGACAGTTTTACATACGAGCAGTACTTC. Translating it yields CASSLSDSFTYEQYF. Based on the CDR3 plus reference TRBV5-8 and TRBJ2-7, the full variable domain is EAGVTQSPTHLIKTRGQQATLRCSPISGHTSVYWYQQALGLGLQFLLWYDEGEERNRGNFPPRFSGRQFPNYSSELNVNALELEDSALYLCASSLSDSFTYEQYFGPGTRLTVT.

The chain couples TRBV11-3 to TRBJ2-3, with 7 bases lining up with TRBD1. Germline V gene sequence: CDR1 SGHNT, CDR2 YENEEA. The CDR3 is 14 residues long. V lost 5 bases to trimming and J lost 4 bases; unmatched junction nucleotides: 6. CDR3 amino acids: CASSRRQGSDTQYF. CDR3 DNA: TGTGCCAGCAGCCGAAGACAGGGTTCAGATACGCAGTATTTT.

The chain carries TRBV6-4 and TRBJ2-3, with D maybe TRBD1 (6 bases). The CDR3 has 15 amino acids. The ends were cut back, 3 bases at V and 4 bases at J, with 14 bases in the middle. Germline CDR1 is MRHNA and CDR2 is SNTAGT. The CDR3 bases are TGTGCCAGCAGTGAGGGCAGGGGCGCCGCAGATACGCAGTATTTT. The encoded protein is CASSEGRGAADTQYF.

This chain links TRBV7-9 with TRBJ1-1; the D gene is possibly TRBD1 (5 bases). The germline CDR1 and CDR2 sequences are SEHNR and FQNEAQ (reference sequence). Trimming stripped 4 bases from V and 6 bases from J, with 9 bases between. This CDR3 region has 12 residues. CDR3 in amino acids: CASSYGGSEAFF. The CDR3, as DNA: TGTGCCAGCAGCTACGGGGGATCTGAAGCTTTCTTT.

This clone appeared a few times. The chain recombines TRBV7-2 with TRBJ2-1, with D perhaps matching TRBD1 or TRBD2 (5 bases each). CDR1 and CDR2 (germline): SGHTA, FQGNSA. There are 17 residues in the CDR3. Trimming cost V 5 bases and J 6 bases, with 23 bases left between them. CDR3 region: CASSPHRGDNRGNEQFF. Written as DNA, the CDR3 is TGTGCCAGCAGCCCCCACCGGGGCGACAACCGAGGCAATGAGCAGTTCTTC.

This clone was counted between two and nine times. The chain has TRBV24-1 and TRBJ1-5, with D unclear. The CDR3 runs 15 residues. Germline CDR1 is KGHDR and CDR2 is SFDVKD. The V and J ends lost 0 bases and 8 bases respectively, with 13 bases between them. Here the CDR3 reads CATSDLGRELEPQHF. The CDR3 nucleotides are TGTGCCACCAGTGATTTGGGACGGGAGTTAGAGCCCCAGCATTTT.

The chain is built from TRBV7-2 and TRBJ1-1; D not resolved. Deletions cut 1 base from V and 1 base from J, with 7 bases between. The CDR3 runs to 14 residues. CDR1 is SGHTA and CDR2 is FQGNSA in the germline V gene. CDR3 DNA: TGTGCCAGCAGCTTAGGTGGCTGGAACACTGAAGCTTTCTTT. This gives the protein CASSLGGWNTEAFF.

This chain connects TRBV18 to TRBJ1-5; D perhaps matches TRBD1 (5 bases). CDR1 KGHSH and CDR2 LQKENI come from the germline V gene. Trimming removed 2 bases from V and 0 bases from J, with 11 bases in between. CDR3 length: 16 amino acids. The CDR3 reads CASSPAGRDSNQPQHF. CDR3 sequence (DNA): TGTGCCAGCTCACCAGCGGGCAGGGATAGCAATCAGCCCCAGCATTTT.

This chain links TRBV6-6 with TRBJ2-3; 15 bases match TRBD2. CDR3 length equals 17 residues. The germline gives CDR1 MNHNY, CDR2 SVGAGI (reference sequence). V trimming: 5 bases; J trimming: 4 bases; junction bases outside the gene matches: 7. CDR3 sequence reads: CASSLLGLAGGPDTQYF. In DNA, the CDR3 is TGTGCCAGCAGTCTCCTTGGACTAGCGGGAGGGCCAGATACGCAGTATTTT.

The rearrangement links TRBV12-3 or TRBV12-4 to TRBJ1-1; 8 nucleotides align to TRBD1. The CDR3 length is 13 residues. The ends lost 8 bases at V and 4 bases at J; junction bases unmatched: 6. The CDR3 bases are TGTGCCAGCGGCAGGGGGCGCGGCACTGAAGCTTTCTTT. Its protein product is CASGRGRGTEAFF.

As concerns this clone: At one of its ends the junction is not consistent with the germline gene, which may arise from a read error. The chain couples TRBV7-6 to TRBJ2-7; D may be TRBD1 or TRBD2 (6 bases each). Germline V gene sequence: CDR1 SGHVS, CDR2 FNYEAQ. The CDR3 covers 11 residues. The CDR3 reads CASSSQGRLDF. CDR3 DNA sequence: TGTGCCAGCAGCTCTCAGGGGAGGTTGGACTTC.

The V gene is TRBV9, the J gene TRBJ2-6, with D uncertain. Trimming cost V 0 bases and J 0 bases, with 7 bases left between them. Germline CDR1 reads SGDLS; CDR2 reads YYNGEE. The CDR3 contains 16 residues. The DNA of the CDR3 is TGTGCCAGCAGCGTAGTGGGGTCCTCTGGGGCCAACGTCCTGACTTTC. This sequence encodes CASSVVGSSGANVLTF.

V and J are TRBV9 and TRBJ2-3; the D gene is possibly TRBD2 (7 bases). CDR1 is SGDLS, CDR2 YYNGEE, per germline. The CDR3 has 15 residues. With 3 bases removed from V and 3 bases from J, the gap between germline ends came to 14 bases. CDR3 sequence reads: CASSGGGRRTDTQYF. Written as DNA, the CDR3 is TGTGCCAGCAGCGGGGGGGGGCGGCGGACAGATACGCAGTATTTT.

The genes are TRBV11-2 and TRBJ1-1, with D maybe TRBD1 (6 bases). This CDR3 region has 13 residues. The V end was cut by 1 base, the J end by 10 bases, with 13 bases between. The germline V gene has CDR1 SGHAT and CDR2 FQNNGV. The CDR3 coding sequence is TGTGCCAGCAGCTTAGTCAGGGGTATAGGAGCTTTCTTT. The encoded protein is CASSLVRGIGAFF.

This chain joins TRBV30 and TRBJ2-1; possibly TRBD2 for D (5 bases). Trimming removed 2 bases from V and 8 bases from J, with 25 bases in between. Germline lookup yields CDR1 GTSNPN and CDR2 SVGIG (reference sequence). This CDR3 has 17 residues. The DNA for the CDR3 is TGTGCCTGGAGTTCCCCCTTACTAGGTCGGGTTGTGGATGAGCAGTTCTTC. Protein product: CAWSSPLLGRVVDEQFF.

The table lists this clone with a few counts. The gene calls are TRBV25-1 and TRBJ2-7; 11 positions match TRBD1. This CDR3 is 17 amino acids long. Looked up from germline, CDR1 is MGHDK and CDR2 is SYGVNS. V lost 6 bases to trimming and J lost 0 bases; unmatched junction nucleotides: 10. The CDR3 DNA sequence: TGTGCCAGCAGCGGACCGTCGGGACAGGGGGGCTCCTACGAGCAGTACTTC. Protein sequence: CASSGPSGQGGSYEQYF.

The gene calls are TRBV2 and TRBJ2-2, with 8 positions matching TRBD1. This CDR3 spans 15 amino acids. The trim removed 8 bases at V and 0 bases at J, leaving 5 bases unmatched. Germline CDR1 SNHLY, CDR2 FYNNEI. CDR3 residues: CASRLTGANTGELFF. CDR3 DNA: TGTGCCAGCCGCTTGACAGGGGCGAACACCGGGGAGCTGTTTTTT.

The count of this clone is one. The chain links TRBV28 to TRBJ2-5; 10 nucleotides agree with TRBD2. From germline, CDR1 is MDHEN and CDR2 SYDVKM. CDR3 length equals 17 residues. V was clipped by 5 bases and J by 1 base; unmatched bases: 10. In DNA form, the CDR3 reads TGTGCCAGCAGTCCCTACCTAGCGGGAGTGGGCCAAGAGACCCAGTACTTC. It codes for CASSPYLAGVGQETQYF.

In nucleotides, the CDR3 is TGTGCCAGCAGCAACTGGGTGACTCTATCCGGAGCTTTCTTT. Translation: CASSNWVTLSGAFF. This rearrangement joins TRBV21-1 to TRBJ1-1. TRBV21-1 is a known pseudogene. The CDR3 length is 14 residues.

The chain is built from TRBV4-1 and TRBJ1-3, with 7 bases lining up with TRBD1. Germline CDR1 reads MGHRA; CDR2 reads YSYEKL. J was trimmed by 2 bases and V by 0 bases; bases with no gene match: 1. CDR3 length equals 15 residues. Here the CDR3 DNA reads TGCGCCAGCAGCCAAGATGGGACAGCTGGAAACACCATATATTTT. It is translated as CASSQDGTAGNTIYF.

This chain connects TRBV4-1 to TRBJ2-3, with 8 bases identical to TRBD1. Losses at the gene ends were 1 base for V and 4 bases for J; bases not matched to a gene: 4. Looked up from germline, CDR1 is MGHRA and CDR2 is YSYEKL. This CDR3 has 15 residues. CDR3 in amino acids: CASSQVTGGADTQYF. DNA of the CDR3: TGCGCCAGCAGCCAAGTCACAGGGGGAGCAGATACGCAGTATTTT.